The rows below give T cell receptor beta chains drawn from one sample of a study of tumor and adjacent non-tumor tissue in lung cancer. TCRdb re-called the multiplex PCR reads with MiXCR, one entry per CDR3 protein. Among fewer than 150,000 distinct CDR3 sequences listed, approximately 70% were seen once. The sample consisted of lung tumor tissue. The receptors stem from a man between 60 and 75 years old with small cell lung cancer. Each CDR3 is given with its conserved first and last residue. The order of the fields is V gene, clone size, J gene, D gene, CDR3 DNA, CDR3 protein. A D gene is named only where the DNA matches it firmly. The size of a clone is reported for some rows only, either as once, few or many, or as a class for expanded clones.

V: TRBV11-2
size: NA
J: TRBJ2-5
D: NA
DNA: TGTGCCAGCAACATCGACCTGGAAGAGACCCAGTGCTTC
CDR3: CASNIDLEETQCF

V: TRBV7-9
size: many
J: TRBJ1-5
D: NA
DNA: TGTGCCAGCAGCTTCCCCTGGGACAATCAGCCCCAGCATTTT
CDR3: CASSFPWDNQPQHF

V: TRBV11-2
size: NA
J: TRBJ1-2
D: NA
DNA: TGTGCCAGCAGACCATCATGGGCTACGGACTACACCTTC
CDR3: CASRPSWATDYTF

V: TRBV20-1
size: NA
J: TRBJ2-7
D: NA
DNA: TGCAGTGCATGGCAGGGTCAATACGATCAGTACTTC
CDR3: CSAWQGQYDQYF

V: TRBV20-1
size: many
J: TRBJ2-7
D: TRBD1
DNA: TGCAGTAAGCCGGGACAGGGGAGGTCCGAGCAGTACTTC
CDR3: CSKPGQGRSEQYF

V: TRBV6-1
size: NA
J: TRBJ2-3
D: NA
DNA: TGTGCCAGCAGAGAAATAGGGGTGGATAGGCAGTATTTT
CDR3: CASREIGVDRQYF

V: TRBV11-2
size: large
J: TRBJ1-3
D: NA
DNA: TGTGCCAGCAGCTCTAGGGTCTCTGGAAACACCATATATTTT
CDR3: CASSSRVSGNTIYF

V: TRBV12-3/TRBV12-4
size: NA
J: TRBJ2-7
D: NA
DNA: TGTCCCAGCAGTCCAGGGACACACACCTACGTGCAGTACTTC
CDR3: CPSSPGTHTYVQYF

V: TRBV6-1
size: NA
J: TRBJ2-5
D: NA
DNA: TGTGCCAGGAGTGAGGCAGGATTAGAGACCCAGTACTTC
CDR3: CARSEAGLETQYF

V: TRBV12-3/TRBV12-4
size: once
J: TRBJ2-3
D: NA
DNA: TGTGCCAGCAGTGGCTCATGGAGGGATGGGCGAGATACGCAGTATTTT
CDR3: CASSGSWRDGRDTQYF

V: TRBV24-1
size: few
J: TRBJ2-1
D: NA
DNA: TGTGCCACCGGCCTCGGGGATGAGCAGTTCTTC
CDR3: CATGLGDEQFF

V: TRBV5-1
size: once
J: TRBJ1-3
D: NA
DNA: TGCGCCAGCAGCTTGGACAACCCTGGAAACACCATATATTTT
CDR3: CASSLDNPGNTIYF

V: TRBV6-5
size: few
J: TRBJ1-2
D: NA
DNA: TGTGCCAGCAGTCCCGGGACACTGGGGGGCTACACCTTC
CDR3: CASSPGTLGGYTF

V: TRBV5-1
size: few
J: TRBJ2-7
D: TRBD1
DNA: TGCGCCAGCAGCTCCGGGACAGGGATGGAGCAGTACTTC
CDR3: CASSSGTGMEQYF

V: TRBV5-1
size: many
J: TRBJ2-3
D: NA
DNA: TGCGCCAGCAGCTTTCGGTTCACAGATACGCAGTATTTT
CDR3: CASSFRFTDTQYF

V: TRBV4-2
size: once
J: TRBJ2-3
D: TRBD2
DNA: TGTGCCAGCAGCCAGGAGGGACTAGCGGTAGGAGGAGATATGCAGTATTTT
CDR3: CASSQEGLAVGGDMQYF

V: TRBV6-5
size: NA
J: TRBJ2-6
D: NA
DNA: TGTGCCAGCAGCTCCGAGGAAGGGGCCAACGTCCTGACTTTC
CDR3: CASSSEEGANVLTF

V: TRBV10-2
size: few
J: TRBJ2-3
D: NA
DNA: TGCGCCACCCCCAGGGAAGTTACAGATACGCAGTATTTT
CDR3: CATPREVTDTQYF

V: TRBV5-1
size: NA
J: TRBJ2-1
D: NA
DNA: TGCGCCAGCGGCCCAGGGGCCCTGACGGATGAGCAGTTCTTC
CDR3: CASGPGALTDEQFF

V: TRBV4-1
size: many
J: TRBJ1-5
D: TRBD1
DNA: TGCGCCAGCAGCCAAACGGGACAGGGGGACAATCAGCCCCAGCATTTT
CDR3: CASSQTGQGDNQPQHF

V: TRBV28
size: NA
J: TRBJ1-5
D: NA
DNA: TGTGCCATTGGACCTGGGGGGGGCAACCAGCCCCAGCATTTT
CDR3: CAIGPGGGNQPQHF

V: TRBV6-6
size: once
J: TRBJ1-5
D: NA
DNA: TGTGCCAGCACCCGTTACGTGGGACTAGCGGTAGTATCTAGCACAGATACGCAGCATTTT
CDR3: CASTRYVGLAVVSSTDTQHF

V: TRBV11-2
size: NA
J: TRBJ2-3
D: TRBD2
DNA: TGTGCCAGTAGCCAATGGACTAGCGGGAGGGGCACAGATACGCAGTATTTT
CDR3: CASSQWTSGRGTDTQYF

V: TRBV11-2
size: once
J: TRBJ1-1
D: NA
DNA: TGTGCCAGCAGCTCGCCCAACTCAGGACCGCTGAAAGCTTTCTTC
CDR3: CASSSPNSGPLKAFF

V: TRBV6-6
size: NA
J: TRBJ2-5
D: NA
DNA: TGTGTCAGCAGTTACTCTACACTAAGGAGAGCCCCAGAGACCCAGTACTTC
CDR3: CVSSYSTLRRAPETQYF

V: TRBV6-5
size: NA
J: TRBJ2-6
D: NA
DNA: TGTGCCATGCATGATGCCTCTGGGGCCAACGTCCTGACTTTC
CDR3: CAMHDASGANVLTF

V: TRBV14
size: NA
J: TRBJ2-2
D: NA
DNA: TGTGCCAGCAGCCCCCTAGGGGGTGGAACCGGGGAGCTGTTTTTT
CDR3: CASSPLGGGTGELFF

V: TRBV11-2
size: NA
J: TRBJ2-3
D: TRBD1
DNA: TGTGCCAGCAGCCCCAGTGGGACAGGGTTATCTAATTCGCCGTATTTT
CDR3: CASSPSGTGLSNSPYF

V: TRBV28
size: NA
J: TRBJ2-7
D: TRBD2
DNA: TGTGCCAGCAGTTTATTACTAGCGGGAACTGGGCAGTACTTC
CDR3: CASSLLLAGTGQYF

V: TRBV5-6
size: many
J: TRBJ1-1
D: NA
DNA: TGTGCCAGCAGCCCACTGAATATGGGGACTGAAGCTTTCTTT
CDR3: CASSPLNMGTEAFF

V: TRBV20-1
size: once
J: TRBJ2-5
D: NA
DNA: TGCAGTGCTCCCGGTACAGGGAACCAAGAGACCCAGTACTTC
CDR3: CSAPGTGNQETQYF

V: TRBV6-1
size: NA
J: TRBJ2-2
D: NA
DNA: TGTGCCAGCCTCGAAGAGACTTACACCGGGGAGCTGTTTTTT
CDR3: CASLEETYTGELFF

V: TRBV28
size: NA
J: TRBJ2-1
D: TRBD2
DNA: TGTGCCAGCAATTTAACTAGCGGTAGGAGAAGCTACAATGAGCAGTTCTTC
CDR3: CASNLTSGRRSYNEQFF

V: TRBV4-1
size: few
J: TRBJ1-4
D: NA
DNA: TGCGCCAGCAGCCAAGTTGGGGCGCCTAAAAAACTGTTTTTT
CDR3: CASSQVGAPKKLFF

V: TRBV5-6
size: few
J: TRBJ2-2
D: TRBD2
DNA: TGTGCCAACCGCCCCAGCGGGAGTTATGGCGGGGAGCTGTTTTTT
CDR3: CANRPSGSYGGELFF

V: TRBV6-1
size: NA
J: TRBJ2-2
D: NA
DNA: TGTGCCAACAGTGCATACGGGGCAGCGTCAATAGAGCTGTTTTTT
CDR3: CANSAYGAASIELFF

V: TRBV5-4
size: NA
J: TRBJ1-6
D: TRBD1
DNA: TGTGCCACCAGCTTTACCAAAAGCGCGCCGGACAGGGCGAATTCACTCCTCCACTTT
CDR3: CATSFTKSAPDRANSLLHF

V: TRBV12-3/TRBV12-4
size: few
J: TRBJ1-4
D: NA
DNA: TGTGCCAGCAGTCCCCGTAGGGGTGAAAAACTGTTTTTT
CDR3: CASSPRRGEKLFF

V: TRBV6-6
size: many
J: TRBJ2-3
D: NA
DNA: TGTGCCAGCAGCACGACAACAGATACGCAGTATTTT
CDR3: CASSTTTDTQYF

V: TRBV11-3
size: many
J: TRBJ2-5
D: NA
DNA: TGTGCCAGCAGCTTTTGGCCGGGGGAGACCCAGTACTTC
CDR3: CASSFWPGETQYF

V: TRBV6-1
size: NA
J: TRBJ1-5
D: TRBD1
DNA: TGTGCCAGTATGGGCGCGACAGGGCCGAATCAGCCCCAGCATTTT
CDR3: CASMGATGPNQPQHF

V: TRBV5-5
size: NA
J: TRBJ1-2
D: NA
DNA: TGTGCCAGCAGCTTGGCCTCGGAAAACTATGGCTACACCTTC
CDR3: CASSLASENYGYTF

V: TRBV4-1
size: NA
J: TRBJ1-4
D: TRBD1
DNA: TGCGCCAGCAGCCACACGGACAGGGAAAATGAAAATCTGTTTTTT
CDR3: CASSHTDRENENLFF

V: TRBV5-4
size: few
J: TRBJ1-1
D: NA
DNA: TGTGCCAGCAGCTTGGCAGGGGCCGGCACTGAAGCTTTCTTT
CDR3: CASSLAGAGTEAFF

V: TRBV6-1
size: few
J: TRBJ1-6
D: NA
DNA: TGTGCCAGCAGTGGGGGGACCGGAGTTTCACCCCTCCACTTT
CDR3: CASSGGTGVSPLHF